This entry concerns a single TCR beta chain. The antigen remains undetermined. Oncomine TCR Beta short-read sequencing was applied to DNA from cultured CD4+ T cells. TCRdb processed the PCR reads anew with MiXCR; each CDR3 protein has one entry. There are more than 12,000 distinct CDR3 sequences in the sample; 26% occur only once, and 23% lies in the top ten. CDR3 length equals 19 residues. CDR1 is SGHAT, CDR2 FQNNGV, per germline. V dropped 5 bases and J dropped 0 bases, with 20 bases sitting between them. Treatment of the sample: roughly 11-day PBMC culture with coronavirus spike peptide pools or control peptides (ViraFEST assay). US Alpha, Beta and Delta variants postdated the positive PCR dates, which ran from March to December 2020. The sample belongs to a study of vaccination and CD4 T cells after COVID-19. Overall study context: Post-vaccination samples were procured at a median of approximately 72 days following dose two (range 14 to 241). The stimulus for the cells was overlapping spike peptides derived from SARS-CoV-2, HCoV-NL63, HCoV-OC43 and HCoV-229E. Some control cultures received a CEFX pool, which served as the positive control. Others received an HIV-1 Nef pool or no peptide.

The origin of this receptor is a human donor with COVID-19. The sample consisted of cultured CD4+ T cells from blood. This rearrangement joins TRBV11-2 to TRBJ2-6; the D gene is possibly TRBD2 (5 bases). As DNA, the CDR3 is TGTGCCAGCAGCCCGGTTAGAAGAGGGCCCAGCTCTGGGGCCAACGTCCTGACTTTC. Encoded protein: CASSPVRRGPSSGANVLTF. Combining the CDR3 with reference TRBV11-2 and TRBJ2-6 gives the whole variable domain EAGVAQSPRYKIIEKRQSVAFWCNPISGHATLYWYQQILGQGPKLLIQFQNNGVVDDSQLPKDRFSAERLKGVDSTLKIQPAKLEDSAVYLCASSPVRRGPSSGANVLTFGAGSRLTVL.